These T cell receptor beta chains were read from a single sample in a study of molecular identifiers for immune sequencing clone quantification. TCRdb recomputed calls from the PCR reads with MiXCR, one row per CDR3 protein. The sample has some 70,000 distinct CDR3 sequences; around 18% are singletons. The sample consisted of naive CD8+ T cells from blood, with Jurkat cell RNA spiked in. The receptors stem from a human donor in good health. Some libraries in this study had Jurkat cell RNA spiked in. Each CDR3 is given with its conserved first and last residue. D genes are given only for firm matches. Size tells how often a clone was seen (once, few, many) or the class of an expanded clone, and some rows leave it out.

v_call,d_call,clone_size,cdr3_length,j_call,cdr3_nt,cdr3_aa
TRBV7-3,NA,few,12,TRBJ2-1,TGTGCCAGCAGCTTGGGTAACAATGAGCAGTTCTTC,CASSLGNNEQFF
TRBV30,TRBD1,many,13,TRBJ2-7,TGTGCCTGGAGTTCGGGACAGGACCCTTCGGAGTACTTC,CAWSSGQDPSEYF
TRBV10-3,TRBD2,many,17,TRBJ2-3,TGTGCCATCAGTGAGTGGACTAGCGGGTCATCGTTAGATACGCAGTATTTT,CAISEWTSGSSLDTQYF
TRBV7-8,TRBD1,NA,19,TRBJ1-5,TGTGCCAGCAGCACCGCATCCGGGACAGGTATTCCCTTCCATCAGCCCCAGCATTTT,CASSTASGTGIPFHQPQHF
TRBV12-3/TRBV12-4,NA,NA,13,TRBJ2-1,TGTGCCGGCACCCCCATCCCCGGGAATGAGCAGTTCTTC,CAGTPIPGNEQFF
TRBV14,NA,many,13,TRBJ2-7,TGTGCCAGCAGCCAGTTTGTGGGATACGAGCAGTACTTC,CASSQFVGYEQYF
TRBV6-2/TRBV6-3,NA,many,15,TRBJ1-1,TGTGCCAGCAGCCAGCTACAGGGTCTCAACACTGAAGCTTTCTTT,CASSQLQGLNTEAFF
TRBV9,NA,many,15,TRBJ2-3,TGTGCCAGCAGTTTTGACGGACATAGCACAGATACGCAGTATTTT,CASSFDGHSTDTQYF
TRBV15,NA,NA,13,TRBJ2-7,TGTGCCACCAGCAGGGGGTTTCACGACGAGCAGTACTTC,CATSRGFHDEQYF
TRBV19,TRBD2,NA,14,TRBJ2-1,TGTGCCAGTCGACTAGCGGGAGGCTACAATGAGCAGTTCTTC,CASRLAGGYNEQFF
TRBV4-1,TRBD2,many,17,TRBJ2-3,TGCGCCAGCAGCCAAGGTCTGGGCGGGAGTCTGGTAGATACGCAGTATTTT,CASSQGLGGSLVDTQYF
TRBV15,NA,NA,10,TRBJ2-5,TGTGCCACCAGGGGGGAGACCCAGTACTTC,CATRGETQYF
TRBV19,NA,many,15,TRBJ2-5,TGTGCCAGTAGTATAGGGGGAGTCGGAACAGAGACCCAGTACTTC,CASSIGGVGTETQYF
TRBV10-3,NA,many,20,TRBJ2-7,TGTGCCATCAGTGAACCCAACGACAGGCGAGGTACGGCTGGCTCCTACGAGCAGTACTTC,CAISEPNDRRGTAGSYEQYF
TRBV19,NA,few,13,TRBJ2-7,TGTGCCAGTAGTTCAACCGGACAGCACGAGCAGTACTTC,CASSSTGQHEQYF
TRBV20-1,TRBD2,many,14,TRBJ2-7,TGCAGTGCTTTACTAGCGGGATTTTCCTACGAGCAGTACTTC,CSALLAGFSYEQYF
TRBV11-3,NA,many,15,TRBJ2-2,TGTGCCAGCAGCTTTAGAACGGGGAGTGCCGGGGAGCTGTTTTTT,CASSFRTGSAGELFF
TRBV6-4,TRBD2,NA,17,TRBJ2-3,TGTGCCAGCAGTGAGTTAGGACTAGCGGGGATGGGAGATACGCAGTATTTT,CASSELGLAGMGDTQYF
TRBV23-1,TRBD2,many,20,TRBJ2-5,TGCGCCAGCAGTCAATCGAGTGGTACTAGCGGGAGTACGAGGACAGAGACCCAGTACTTC,CASSQSSGTSGSTRTETQYF
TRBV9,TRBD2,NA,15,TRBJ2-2,TGTGCCAGCAGCGTAGCCGGGACTAGAACCGGGGAGCTGTTTTTT,CASSVAGTRTGELFF
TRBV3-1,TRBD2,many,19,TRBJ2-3,TGTGCCAGCAGCCAAGTCGGACTAGCGGGCCCCATGGGCACAGATACGCAGTATTTT,CASSQVGLAGPMGTDTQYF